This T cell receptor beta chain was found in a study of CD8 T cell repertoires and HIV-1 epitope variants. The overall study: Tested: three Gag epitope families, Nef HW9 and YT9. Equal numbers of autologous T cell-negative cells presented antigen to enriched T cells.

The V and J ends lost 0 bases and 0 bases respectively, with 7 bases between them. In germline, CDR1 is SGDLS, CDR2 YYNGEE. The CDR3 sequence is 14 residues long. The protocol was immunoSEQ multiplex PCR, while the TCRdb copy is restricted to in-frame clones and leaves out a portion. The top ten hold roughly 40% of the sample, which has about 5,000 clones, around three fifths seen once. The table lists this clone with a few counts. Antigen unknown. Study-wide results and caveats: The TAALDMSHF plasma variant had no responses, unlike KF9 (roughly 5 clonotypes) and HW9 (one).

What was sequenced was cultured CD8+ T cells derived from PBMCs. The rearrangement uses TRBV9 and TRBJ2-7, with a weak D call TRBD2 (5 bases). The receptor was isolated from a male donor with HIV. CDR3 coding DNA: TGTGCCAGCAGCGTAGAAGGGAGCTCCTACGAGCAGTACTTC. This gives the protein CASSVEGSSYEQYF.